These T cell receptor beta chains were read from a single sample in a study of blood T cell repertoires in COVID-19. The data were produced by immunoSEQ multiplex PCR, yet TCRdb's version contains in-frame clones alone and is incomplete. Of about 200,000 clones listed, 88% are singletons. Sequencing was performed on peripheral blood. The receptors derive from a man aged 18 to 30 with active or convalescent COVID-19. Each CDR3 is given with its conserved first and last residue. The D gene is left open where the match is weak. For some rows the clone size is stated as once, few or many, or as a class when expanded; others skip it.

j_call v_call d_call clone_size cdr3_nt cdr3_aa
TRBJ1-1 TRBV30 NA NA TGTGCCTGGAGTCGGTCGGTGAACACTGAAGCTTTCTTT CAWSRSVNTEAFF
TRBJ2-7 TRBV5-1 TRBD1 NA TGCGCCAGCAGCATTGGACAGGGTGTCTCCTACGAGCAGTACTTC CASSIGQGVSYEQYF
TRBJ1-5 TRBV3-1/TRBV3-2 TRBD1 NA TGTGCCAGCAGCAATAGAGGGACAGCCGATAGCAATCAGCCCCAGCATTTT CASSNRGTADSNQPQHF
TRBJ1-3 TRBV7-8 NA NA TGTGCCAGCAGCTTAGGACTACGGAACACCATATATTTT CASSLGLRNTIYF
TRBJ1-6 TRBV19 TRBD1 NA TGTGCCAGTAGTCCGGGACAGGGGAATTCACCCCTCCACTTT CASSPGQGNSPLHF
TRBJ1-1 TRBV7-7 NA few TGTGCTAGCAGCTTAGGGCAGAACACTGAAGCTTTCTTT CASSLGQNTEAFF
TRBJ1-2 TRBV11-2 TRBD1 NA TGTGCCAGCAGCTTAGAAGACAGGGCCTACTATGGCTACACCTTC CASSLEDRAYYGYTF
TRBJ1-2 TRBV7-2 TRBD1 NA TGTGCCAGCAGCTTAGTTGGGACAGGGATCGGCTACACCTTC CASSLVGTGIGYTF
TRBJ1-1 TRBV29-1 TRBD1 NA TGCAGCGACAGGGACAGGGGCTGGAATGAAGCTTTCTTT CSDRDRGWNEAFF
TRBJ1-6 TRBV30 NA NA TGTGCCTGGAGGTTCGGTTCAGGGTCTTCACCCCTCCACTTT CAWRFGSGSSPLHF
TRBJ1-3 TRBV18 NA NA TGTGCCAGCTCACCGGGCGACACCTCCCGGGGACTAAAGAGAAACACCATATATTTT CASSPGDTSRGLKRNTIYF
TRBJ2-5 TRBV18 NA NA TGTGCCAGCTCACCATCGGAGGCAGTTGTTGTTGAGCAGGGAGGTTTAGAGACCCAGTACTTC CASSPSEAVVVEQGGLETQYF
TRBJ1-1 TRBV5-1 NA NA TGCGCCAGCAGCAGGTCAGGCGTCCCTAGGGGCACTGAAGCTTTCTTT CASSRSGVPRGTEAFF
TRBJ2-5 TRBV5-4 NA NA TGTGCCAGCAGCGTGGGGGTTTCCGGGGGCCAAGAGACCCAGTACTTC CASSVGVSGGQETQYF
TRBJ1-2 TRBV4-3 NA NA TGCGCCAGCAGCCAAGGTCCGGGGGGTGGCTACACCTTC CASSQGPGGGYTF
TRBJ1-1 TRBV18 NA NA TGTGCCAGCTCACCTACTTTCACTGGACAGCACGTGAACACTGAAGCTTTCTTT CASSPTFTGQHVNTEAFF
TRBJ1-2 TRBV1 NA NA TGCACCAGCAGCGAGCCCACAGAGGAAGGGGAAGGCTACACCTTC CTSSEPTEEGEGYTF
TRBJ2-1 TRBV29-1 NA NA TGCAGCGTTATCCCGAGCTCCTACAATGAGCAGTTCTTC CSVIPSSYNEQFF
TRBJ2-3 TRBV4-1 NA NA TGCGCCAGCAGCCAAGAGAGGGCAGATACGCAGTATTTT CASSQERADTQYF
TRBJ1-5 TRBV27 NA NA TGTGCCAGCAGCTCCCGGGGGGGGGCTTCTAGCAATCAGCCCCAGCATTTT CASSSRGGASSNQPQHF
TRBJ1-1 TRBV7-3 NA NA TGTGCCAGCAGCTTATCGATGGACATGAACACTGAAGCTTTCTTT CASSLSMDMNTEAFF
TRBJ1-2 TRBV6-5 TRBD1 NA TGTGCCAGCAGTTCCTTGGACAGGCCGCCATATGGCTACACCTTC CASSSLDRPPYGYTF
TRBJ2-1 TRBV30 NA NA TGTGCCTGGACCCTCGACTCCCTAGATACTGGTGAGCAGTTCTTC CAWTLDSLDTGEQFF
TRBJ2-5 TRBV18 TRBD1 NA TGTGCCAGCTCCGCGACAGGGGCGGGGACAGAGACCCAGTACTTC CASSATGAGTETQYF
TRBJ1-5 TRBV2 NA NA TGTGCCAGCAGTGAGGCAGGGGTGGATCAGCCCCAGCATTTT CASSEAGVDQPQHF
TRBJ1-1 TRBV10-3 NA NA TGTGCCATCAGTGGGGGGGAAAGGGACGAAGCTTTCTTT CAISGGERDEAFF
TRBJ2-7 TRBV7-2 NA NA TGTGCCAGCAGCTTAGCGCCAGGTTCGTCCTACGAGCAGTACTTC CASSLAPGSSYEQYF
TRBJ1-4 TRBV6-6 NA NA TGTGCCAGCAGTTACGAACAGGGAAGTGAAAAACTGTTTTTT CASSYEQGSEKLFF
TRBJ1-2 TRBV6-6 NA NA TGTGCCAGCAGTTACTCGACTAGGGACGGCGAAACCTTC CASSYSTRDGETF
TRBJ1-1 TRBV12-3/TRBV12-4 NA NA TGTGCCAGCAGTTTGGGGGGGCACACTGAAGCTTTCTTT CASSLGGHTEAFF
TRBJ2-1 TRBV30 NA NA TGTGCCTTATCGGGCTCCTACAATGAGCAGTTCTTC CALSGSYNEQFF
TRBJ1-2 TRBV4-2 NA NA TGTGCCAGCAGCCAGGATAACACAGGATCTAGCTATGGCTACACCTTC CASSQDNTGSSYGYTF
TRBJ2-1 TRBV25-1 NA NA TGTGCCAGCAGCAGGGGGGCTAGAAATGAGCAGTTCTTC CASSRGARNEQFF
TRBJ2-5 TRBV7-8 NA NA TGTGCCAGCAACCCGCCCGGACAGCCCCAAGAGACCCAGTACTTC CASNPPGQPQETQYF
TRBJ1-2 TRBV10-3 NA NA TGTGCCACCACCAGAGCAGACAAAAACTATGGCTACACCTTC CATTRADKNYGYTF
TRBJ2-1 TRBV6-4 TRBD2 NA TGTGCCAGCAGGGAGTTTAGCGGGAGTGGCGATGAGCAGTTCTTC CASREFSGSGDEQFF
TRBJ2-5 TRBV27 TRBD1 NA TGTGCCAGCAGTTTTAGTCAGGGGGTCATAGAGACCCAGTACTTC CASSFSQGVIETQYF